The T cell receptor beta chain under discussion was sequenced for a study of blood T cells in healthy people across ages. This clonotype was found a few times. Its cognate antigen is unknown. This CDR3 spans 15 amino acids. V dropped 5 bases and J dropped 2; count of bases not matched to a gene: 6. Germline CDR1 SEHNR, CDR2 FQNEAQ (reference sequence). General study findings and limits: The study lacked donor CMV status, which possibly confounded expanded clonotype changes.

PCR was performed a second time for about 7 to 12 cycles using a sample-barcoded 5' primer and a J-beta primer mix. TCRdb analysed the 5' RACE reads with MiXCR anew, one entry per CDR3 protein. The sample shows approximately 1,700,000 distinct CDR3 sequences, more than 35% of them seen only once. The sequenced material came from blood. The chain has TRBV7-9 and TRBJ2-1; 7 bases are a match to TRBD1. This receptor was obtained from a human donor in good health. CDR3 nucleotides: TGTGCCAGCAGCGCCAGACAGGGCCCCTACAATGAGCAGTTCTTC. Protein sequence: CASSARQGPYNEQFF.